This T cell receptor (beta chain) stems from a study of patients and donors after allogeneic stem cell transplantation. This clonotype was picked up a small number of times. TCRdb called the RT-PCR reads again in MiXCR, with one record for every CDR3 protein. The table records about a million distinct CDR3 sequences, about a sixth of them present only once. The CDR3 runs 14 residues. The germline CDR1 and CDR2 sequences are MNHEY and SVGAGI. Losses at the gene ends were 2 bases for V and 12 bases for J; bases not matched to a gene: 6. The sample taken for sequencing was blood, either unsorted or a sorted T cell fraction (not recorded which). The source is a human donor who was either an allogeneic HSCT recipient or a stem cell or donor lymphocyte infusion donor (not recorded which). It is not recorded whose cells these are; they may come from a transplant donor. The gene calls are TRBV6-5 and TRBJ2-1, with 11 bases lining up with TRBD1. The CDR3 region is CASSYHSGQGAQFF. The CDR3 DNA is TGTGCCAGCAGTTACCACTCCGGACAGGGGGCGCAGTTCTTC.